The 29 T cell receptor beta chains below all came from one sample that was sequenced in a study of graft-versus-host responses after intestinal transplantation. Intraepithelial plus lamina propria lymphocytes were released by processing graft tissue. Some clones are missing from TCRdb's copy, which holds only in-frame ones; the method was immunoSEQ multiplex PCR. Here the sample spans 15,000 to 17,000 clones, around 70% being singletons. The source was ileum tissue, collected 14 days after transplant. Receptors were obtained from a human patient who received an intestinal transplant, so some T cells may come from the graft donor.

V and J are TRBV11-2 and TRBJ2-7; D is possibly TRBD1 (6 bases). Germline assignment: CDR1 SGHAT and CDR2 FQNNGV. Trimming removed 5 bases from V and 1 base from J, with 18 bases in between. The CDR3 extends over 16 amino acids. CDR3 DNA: TGTGCCAGCAGCCCTAGAACCGGACAGTTTTCCTACGAGCAGTACTTC. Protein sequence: CASSPRTGQFSYEQYF. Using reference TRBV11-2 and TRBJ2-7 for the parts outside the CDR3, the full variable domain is EAGVAQSPRYKIIEKRQSVAFWCNPISGHATLYWYQQILGQGPKLLIQFQNNGVVDDSQLPKDRFSAERLKGVDSTLKIQPAKLEDSAVYLCASSPRTGQFSYEQYFGPGTRLTVT.

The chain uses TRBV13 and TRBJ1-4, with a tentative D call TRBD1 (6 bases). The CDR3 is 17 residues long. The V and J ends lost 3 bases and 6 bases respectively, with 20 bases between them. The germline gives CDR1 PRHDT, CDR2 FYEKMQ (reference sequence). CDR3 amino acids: CASSFRKQGRMDEKLFF. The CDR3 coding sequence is TGTGCCAGCAGCTTCCGGAAACAGGGTCGCATGGATGAAAAACTGTTTTTT.

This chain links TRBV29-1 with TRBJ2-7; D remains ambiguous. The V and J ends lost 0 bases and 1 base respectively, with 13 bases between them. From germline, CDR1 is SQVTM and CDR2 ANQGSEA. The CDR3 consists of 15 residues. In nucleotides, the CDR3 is TGCAGCGTTGAAGATATTGGCGGAGAGTCCTACGAGCAGTACTTC. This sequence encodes CSVEDIGGESYEQYF.

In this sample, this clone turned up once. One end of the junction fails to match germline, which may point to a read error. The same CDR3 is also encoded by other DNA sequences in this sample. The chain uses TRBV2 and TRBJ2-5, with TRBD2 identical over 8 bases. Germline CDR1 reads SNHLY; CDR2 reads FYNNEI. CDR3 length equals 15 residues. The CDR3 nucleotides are TGCGCCAGCAGACCCTTAAGCGGGAGCGGAGAGACCCAGTACTTC. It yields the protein CASRPLSGSGETQYF.

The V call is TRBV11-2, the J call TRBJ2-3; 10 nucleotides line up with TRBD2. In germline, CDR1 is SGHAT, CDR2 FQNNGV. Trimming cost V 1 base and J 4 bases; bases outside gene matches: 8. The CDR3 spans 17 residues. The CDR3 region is CASSLVRAGGPADTQYF. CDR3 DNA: TGTGCCAGCAGCTTAGTACGAGCGGGAGGGCCAGCAGATACGCAGTATTTT.

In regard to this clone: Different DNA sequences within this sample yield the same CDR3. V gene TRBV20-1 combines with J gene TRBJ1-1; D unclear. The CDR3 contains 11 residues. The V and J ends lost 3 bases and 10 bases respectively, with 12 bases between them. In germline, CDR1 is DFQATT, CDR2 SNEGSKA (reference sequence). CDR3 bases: TGCAGTGCTAGTCGACCAAACGGAGCTTTCTTT. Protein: CSASRPNGAFF.

The CDR3 DNA reads as TGTGCCAGCAGCTCGGGACAGGGTAGGAACACTGAAGCTTTCTTT. Amino acid sequence: CASSSGQGRNTEAFF. The V call is TRBV11-1, the J call TRBJ1-1, with TRBD1 matching 9 bases. Per the germline V gene, CDR1 is SGHAT and CDR2 is FQDESV (reference sequence). V shed 4 bases and J 1 base; nucleotides not matched to a gene: 4. The CDR3 sequence is 15 residues long.

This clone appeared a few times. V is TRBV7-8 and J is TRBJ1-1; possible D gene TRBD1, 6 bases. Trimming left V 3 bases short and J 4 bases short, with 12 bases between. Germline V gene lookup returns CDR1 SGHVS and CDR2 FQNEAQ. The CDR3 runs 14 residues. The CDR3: CASSFGGGATEAFF. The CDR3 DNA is TGTGCCAGCAGCTTCGGTGGGGGCGCCACTGAAGCTTTCTTT. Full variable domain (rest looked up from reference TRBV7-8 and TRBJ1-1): GAGVSQSPRYKVAKRGQDVALRCDPISGHVSLFWYQQALGQGPEFLTYFQNEAQLDKSGLPSDRFFAERPEGSVSTLKIQRTQQEDSAVYLCASSFGGGATEAFFGQGTRLTVV.

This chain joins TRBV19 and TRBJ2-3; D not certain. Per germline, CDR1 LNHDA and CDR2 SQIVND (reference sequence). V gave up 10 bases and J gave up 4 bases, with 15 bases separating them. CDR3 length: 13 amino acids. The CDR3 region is CATALQSSDTQYF. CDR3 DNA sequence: TGTGCCACCGCCCTCCAAAGCTCAGATACGCAGTATTTT.

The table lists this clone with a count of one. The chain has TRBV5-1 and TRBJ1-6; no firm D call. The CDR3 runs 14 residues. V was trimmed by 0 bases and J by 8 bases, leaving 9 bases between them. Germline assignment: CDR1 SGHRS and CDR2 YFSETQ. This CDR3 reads CASSLEVLDSPLHF. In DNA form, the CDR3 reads TGCGCCAGCAGCTTGGAGGTCCTCGATTCACCCCTCCACTTT.

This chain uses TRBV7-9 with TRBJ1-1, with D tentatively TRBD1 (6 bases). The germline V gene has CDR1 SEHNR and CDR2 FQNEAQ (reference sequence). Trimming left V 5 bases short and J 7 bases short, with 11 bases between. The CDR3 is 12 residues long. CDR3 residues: CASSQTGLEAFF. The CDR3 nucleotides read TGTGCCAGCAGCCAGACAGGTCTTGAAGCTTTCTTT.

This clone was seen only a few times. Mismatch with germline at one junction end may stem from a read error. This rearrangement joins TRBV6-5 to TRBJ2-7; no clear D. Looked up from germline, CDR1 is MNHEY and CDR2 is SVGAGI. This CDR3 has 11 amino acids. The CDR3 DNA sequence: TGTGCCAGCAGTTACTCCAACGAGCAGTACTTC. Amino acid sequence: CASSYSNEQYF.

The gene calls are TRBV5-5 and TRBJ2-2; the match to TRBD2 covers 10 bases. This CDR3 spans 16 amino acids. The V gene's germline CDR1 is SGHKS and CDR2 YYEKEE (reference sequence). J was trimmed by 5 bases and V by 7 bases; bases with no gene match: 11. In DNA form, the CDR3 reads TGTGCCAGCTTAGGGCTAGCGGGAGTAGAAACCGGGGAGCTGTTTTTT. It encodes CASLGLAGVETGELFF.

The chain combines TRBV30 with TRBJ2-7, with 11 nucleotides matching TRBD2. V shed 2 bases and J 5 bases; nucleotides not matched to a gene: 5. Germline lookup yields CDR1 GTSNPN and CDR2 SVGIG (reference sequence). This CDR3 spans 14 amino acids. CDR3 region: CAWSPGTSGDEQYF. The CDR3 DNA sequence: TGTGCCTGGAGTCCCGGGACTAGCGGAGACGAGCAGTACTTC.

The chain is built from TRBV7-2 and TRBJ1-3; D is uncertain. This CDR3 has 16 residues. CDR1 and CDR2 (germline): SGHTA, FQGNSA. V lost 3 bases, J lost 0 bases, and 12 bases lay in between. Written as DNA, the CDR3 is TGTGCCAGCAGCTTTCCCTACGGCTCCTCTGGAAACACCATATATTTT. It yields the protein CASSFPYGSSGNTIYF.

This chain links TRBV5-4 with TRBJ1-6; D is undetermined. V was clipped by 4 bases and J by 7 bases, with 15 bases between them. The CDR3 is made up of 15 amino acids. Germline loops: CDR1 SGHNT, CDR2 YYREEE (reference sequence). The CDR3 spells CASSVNRVKNSPLHF. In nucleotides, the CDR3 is TGTGCCAGCAGCGTCAACCGGGTAAAGAATTCACCCCTCCACTTT.

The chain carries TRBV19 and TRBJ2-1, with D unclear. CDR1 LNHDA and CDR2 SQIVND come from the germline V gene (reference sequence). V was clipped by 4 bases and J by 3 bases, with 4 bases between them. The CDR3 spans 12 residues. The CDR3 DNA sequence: TGTGCCAGTAGTACGGGCTACAATGAGCAGTTCTTC. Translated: CASSTGYNEQFF.

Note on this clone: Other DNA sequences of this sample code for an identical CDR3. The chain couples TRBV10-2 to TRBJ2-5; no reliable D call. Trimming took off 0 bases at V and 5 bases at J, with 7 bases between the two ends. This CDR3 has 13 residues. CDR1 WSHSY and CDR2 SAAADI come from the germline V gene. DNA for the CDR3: TGCGCCAGCAGTGAGTCAGGGCGCGAGACCCAGTACTTC. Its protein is CASSESGRETQYF.

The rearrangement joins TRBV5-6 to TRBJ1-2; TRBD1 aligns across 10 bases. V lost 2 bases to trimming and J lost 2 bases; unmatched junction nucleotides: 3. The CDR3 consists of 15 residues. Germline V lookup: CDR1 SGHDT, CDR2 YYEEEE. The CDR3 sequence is CASSFEGQGNYGYTF. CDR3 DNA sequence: TGTGCCAGCAGCTTTGAGGGACAGGGGAACTATGGCTACACCTTC.

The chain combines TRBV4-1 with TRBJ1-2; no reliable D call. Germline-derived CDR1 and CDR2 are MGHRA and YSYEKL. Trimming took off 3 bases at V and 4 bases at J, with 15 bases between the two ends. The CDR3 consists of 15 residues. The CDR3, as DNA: TGCGCCAGCAGCCAGGGCGAGCAGCGGACCTATGGCTACACCTTC. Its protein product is CASSQGEQRTYGYTF.

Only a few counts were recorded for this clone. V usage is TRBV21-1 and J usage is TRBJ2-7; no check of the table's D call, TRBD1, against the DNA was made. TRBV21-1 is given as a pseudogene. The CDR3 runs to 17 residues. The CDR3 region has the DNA TGTGCCAGCAGCAAAGATCAACGGGACAGGGGGTTGTGCGAGCAGTACTTC. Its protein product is CASSKDQRDRGLCEQYF.

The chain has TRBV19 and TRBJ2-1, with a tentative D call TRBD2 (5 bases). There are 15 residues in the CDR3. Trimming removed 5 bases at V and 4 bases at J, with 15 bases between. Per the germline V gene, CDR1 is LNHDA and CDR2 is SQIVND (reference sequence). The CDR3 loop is CASSQLGMQYNEQFF. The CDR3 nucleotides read TGTGCCAGTAGTCAGCTCGGGATGCAATACAATGAGCAGTTCTTC.

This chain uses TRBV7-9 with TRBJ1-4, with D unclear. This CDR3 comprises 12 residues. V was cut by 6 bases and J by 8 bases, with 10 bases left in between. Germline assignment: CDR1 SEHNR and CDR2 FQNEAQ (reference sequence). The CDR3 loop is CASRALREKLFF. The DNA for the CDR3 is TGTGCCAGCAGGGCCCTGAGGGAAAAACTGTTTTTT.

CDR3 nucleotides: TGTGCCAGCAGACATACAGGTTCCTACGAGCAGTACTTC. Translating it yields CASRHTGSYEQYF. This chain joins TRBV6-1 and TRBJ2-7; D may be TRBD1 (5 bases). The germline V gene has CDR1 MNHNS and CDR2 SASEGT. V was clipped by 6 bases and J by 1 base, with 10 bases between them. The CDR3 sequence is 13 residues long.

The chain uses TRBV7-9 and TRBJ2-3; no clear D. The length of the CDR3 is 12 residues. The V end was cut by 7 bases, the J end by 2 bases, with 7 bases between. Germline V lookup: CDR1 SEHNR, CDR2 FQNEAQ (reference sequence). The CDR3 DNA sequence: TGTGCCAGCAACGAGATCACAGATACGCAGTATTTT. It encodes CASNEITDTQYF.

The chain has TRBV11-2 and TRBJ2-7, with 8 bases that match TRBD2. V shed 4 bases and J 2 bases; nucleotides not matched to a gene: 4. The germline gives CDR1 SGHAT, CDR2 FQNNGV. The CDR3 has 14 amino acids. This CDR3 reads CASSSRGAAYEQYF. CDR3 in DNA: TGTGCCAGCAGCTCGCGGGGGGCGGCCTACGAGCAGTACTTC.

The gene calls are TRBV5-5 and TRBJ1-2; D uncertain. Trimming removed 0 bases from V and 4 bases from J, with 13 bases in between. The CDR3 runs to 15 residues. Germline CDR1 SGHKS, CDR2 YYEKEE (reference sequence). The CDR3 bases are TGTGCCAGCAGCTTGGAGTCTGGGGTGATCTATGGCTACACCTTC. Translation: CASSLESGVIYGYTF. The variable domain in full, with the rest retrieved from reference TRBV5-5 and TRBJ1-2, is DAGVTQSPTHLIKTRGQQVTLRCSPISGHKSVSWYQQVLGQGPQFIFQYYEKEERGRGNFPDRFSARQFPNYSSELNVNALLLGDSALYLCASSLESGVIYGYTFGSGTRLTVV.

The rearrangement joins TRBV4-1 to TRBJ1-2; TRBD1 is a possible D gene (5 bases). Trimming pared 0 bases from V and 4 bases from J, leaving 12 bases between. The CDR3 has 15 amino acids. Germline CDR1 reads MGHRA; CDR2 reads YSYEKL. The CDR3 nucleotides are TGCGCCAGCAGCCAAGATCCGACAGAACGCTATGGCTACACCTTC. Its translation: CASSQDPTERYGYTF.

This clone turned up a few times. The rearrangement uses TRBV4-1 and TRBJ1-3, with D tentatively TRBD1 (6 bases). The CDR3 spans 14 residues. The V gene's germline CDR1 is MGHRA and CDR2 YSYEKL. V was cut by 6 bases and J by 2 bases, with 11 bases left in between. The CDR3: CASSPDRTGNTIYF. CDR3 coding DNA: TGCGCCAGCAGTCCGGACAGAACTGGAAACACCATATATTTT.